The 20 T cell receptor beta chains reported below all come from one sample, sequenced in a study of blood T cell repertoires in COVID-19. Clones were sequenced by immunoSEQ multiplex PCR, and TCRdb holds only the in-frame ones, with some missing. Counted here are 250,000 to 300,000 clones, roughly 90% occurring once; the ten biggest clones make up under 2.5%. The source material was PBMCs or T cells enriched from blood (not recorded which). The source of these receptors is a woman in her sixties or seventies who had recovered from COVID-19.

V is TRBV2 and J is TRBJ1-3; D perhaps matches TRBD1 (6 bases). This CDR3 spans 15 amino acids. Between the trimmed V and J ends, which lost 6 bases and 8 bases, there was a span of 20 bases. Germline assignment: CDR1 SNHLY and CDR2 FYNNEI. The CDR3 coding sequence is TGTGCCAGCAGAACTGGGGGGGCCTGGGCTCACACCATATATTTT. It encodes CASRTGGAWAHTIYF. Drawing the rest from reference TRBV2 and TRBJ1-3, the complete variable domain is EPEVTQTPSHQVTQMGQEVILRCVPISNHLYFYWYRQILGQKVEFLVSFYNNEISEKSEIFDDQFSVERPDGSNFTLKIRSTKLEDSAMYFCASRTGGAWAHTIYFGEGSWLTVV.

The CDR3 is CASSLETGYNSPLHF. The CDR3 DNA reads TGTGCCAGCAGTCTAGAAACCGGCTATAATTCACCCCTCCACTTT. The chain recombines TRBV28 with TRBJ1-6; D is undetermined. V lost 5 bases, J lost 3 bases, and 11 bases lay in between. The CDR3 loop spans 15 amino acids. In germline, CDR1 is MDHEN, CDR2 SYDVKM.

The chain employs TRBV3-1 (or the pseudogene TRBV3-2) and TRBJ2-5; D call uncertain. From germline, CDR1 is LGHDT and CDR2 YNNKEL (reference sequence). Trimming removed 2 bases at V and 5 bases at J, with 9 bases between. The CDR3 sequence is 13 residues long. The CDR3 DNA is TGTGCCAGCAGCCAACTAACCGGGGAGACCCAGTACTTC. It encodes CASSQLTGETQYF.

V usage is TRBV28 and J usage is TRBJ2-7; 13 bases agree with TRBD2. The CDR3 contains 16 residues. Per the germline V gene, CDR1 is MDHEN and CDR2 is SYDVKM. J lost 6 bases, V lost 5 bases, and 10 bases had no gene match. CDR3 DNA: TGTGCCAGCAGTCCTATTGGACTAGCGGGAGAATTCGAGCAGTACTTC. It is translated as CASSPIGLAGEFEQYF.

The chain employs TRBV9 and TRBJ1-5, with 9 bases matching TRBD1. V dropped 2 bases and J dropped 5; count of bases not matched to a gene: 8. CDR3 length equals 16 residues. CDR1 is SGDLS, CDR2 YYNGEE, per germline. The DNA for the CDR3 is TGTGCCAGCAGCGTTTTCCCCGGGACAGGGTATCAGCCCCAGCATTTT. Amino acids: CASSVFPGTGYQPQHF.

The rearrangement uses TRBV28 and TRBJ1-3, with D hard to call. CDR1 is MDHEN and CDR2 is SYDVKM in the germline V gene. V lost 2 bases and J 5 bases, leaving 10 bases between the germline ends. The CDR3 has 14 amino acids. The CDR3 spells CASSLRDTRNTIYF. The CDR3 DNA is TGTGCCAGCAGTTTACGGGATACCCGAAACACCATATATTTT. Supplemented by reference TRBV28 and TRBJ1-3, the full variable domain reads DVKVTQSSRYLVKRTGEKVFLECVQDMDHENMFWYRQDPGLGLRLIYFSYDVKMKEKGDIPEGYSVSREKKERFSLILESASTNQTSMYLCASSLRDTRNTIYFGEGSWLTVV.

This sequence joins TRBV18 and TRBJ2-3; 7 bases are a match to TRBD1. CDR1 and CDR2 (germline): KGHSH, LQKENI. Germline trimming cut 1 base from V and 0 bases from J; bases unmatched to any gene: 4. The length of the CDR3 is 16 residues. The CDR3, as DNA: TGTGCCAGCTCACCACTTAAGGGGGCAAGCACAGATACGCAGTATTTT. It yields the protein CASSPLKGASTDTQYF.

J is TRBJ1-4 and V is TRBV30; D gene ambiguous. The CDR3 is 13 residues long. The germline CDR1 and CDR2 sequences are GTSNPN and SVGIG (reference sequence). V gave up 5 bases and J gave up 8 bases, with 15 bases separating them. CDR3 sequence: CAWDGGVREKLFF. DNA for the CDR3: TGTGCCTGGGACGGTGGAGTTCGGGAAAAACTGTTTTTT.

The genes are TRBV18 and TRBJ1-1, with unresolved D. This CDR3 region has 13 residues. Trimming took 0 bases from V and 7 from J, leaving 9 bases between them. The V gene's germline CDR1 is KGHSH and CDR2 LQKENI. The CDR3: CASSPPPQDEAFF. The CDR3 nucleotides read TGTGCCAGCTCACCACCTCCACAAGATGAAGCTTTCTTT.

The sample holds one count of this clone. CDR3 sequence (DNA): TGTGCCAGCAGTGAGGGACAGGGCCCCTACAATGAGCAGTTCTTC. This translates into CASSEGQGPYNEQFF. This chain uses TRBV7-3 with TRBJ2-1; 9 bases are a match to TRBD1. CDR3 length: 15 residues. The germline gives CDR1 SGHTA, CDR2 FQGTGA. After removal of 6 bases from V and 2 bases from J, the junction contained 5 bases not matched to a gene.

The chain couples TRBV5-6 to TRBJ2-7; 7 bases match TRBD1. This CDR3 is built from 14 residues. Germline V gives CDR1 SGHDT, CDR2 YYEEEE. The ends lost 4 bases at V and 4 bases at J; junction bases unmatched: 8. CDR3 nucleotide sequence: TGTGCCAGCAGCCCGGCCGGACAGGCTTACGAGCAGTACTTC. Its protein product is CASSPAGQAYEQYF. Full variable domain (missing parts from reference TRBV5-6 and TRBJ2-7): DAGVTQSPTHLIKTRGQQVTLRCSPKSGHDTVSWYQQALGQGPQFIFQYYEEEERQRGNFPDRFSGHQFPNYSSELNVNALLLGDSALYLCASSPAGQAYEQYFGPGTRLTVT.

V and J are TRBV7-9 and TRBJ2-3, with a possible D match to TRBD1 (5 bases). This CDR3 has 15 amino acids. Trimming removed 2 bases at V and 2 bases at J, with 11 bases between. Per germline, CDR1 SEHNR and CDR2 FQNEAQ (reference sequence). The CDR3 here is CASSLLAGHTDTQYF. Written as DNA, the CDR3 is TGTGCCAGCAGCTTACTCGCAGGACACACAGATACGCAGTATTTT.

This clone was counted a few times. This chain connects TRBV5-1 to TRBJ2-7; D possibly corresponds to TRBD1 (5 bases). The CDR3 totals 14 residues. The V end lost 0 bases, the J end lost 0 bases, and 7 bases lay between the germline ends. The germline gives CDR1 SGHRS, CDR2 YFSETQ. CDR3 in DNA: TGCGCCAGCAGCTTGGGACAGAGCTCCTACGAGCAGTACTTC. Protein product: CASSLGQSSYEQYF.

The gene calls are TRBV10-3 and TRBJ1-2; 10 bases fit TRBD1. Germline assignment: CDR1 ENHRY and CDR2 SYGVKD. The junction had 8 bases not matched to a gene; V was cut back by 3 bases and J by 1 base. The CDR3 sequence is 17 residues long. CDR3 region: CAISDGRDRGDNYGYTF. CDR3 nucleotide sequence: TGTGCCATCAGTGACGGACGGGACAGGGGAGATAACTATGGCTACACCTTC.

The chain recombines TRBV21-1 with TRBJ2-5; TRBD2 is the table's D call, not checked against the DNA. TRBV21-1 is a pseudogene segment. The CDR3 has 13 amino acids. The CDR3 here is CASTKGRVETQYF. The CDR3 bases are TGTGCCAGCACCAAGGGGAGGGTAGAGACCCAGTACTTC.

The chain recombines TRBV3-1 (or the pseudogene TRBV3-2) with TRBJ1-2; no definite D call. V was trimmed by 4 bases and J by 3 bases, leaving 9 bases between them. Germline CDR1 and CDR2: LGHDT and YNNKEL (reference sequence). CDR3 length equals 13 residues. The CDR3 coding sequence is TGTGCCAGCAGCCCATCAGAGGACTATGGCTACACCTTC. It is translated as CASSPSEDYGYTF.

This chain joins TRBV11-2 and TRBJ2-1; TRBD2 matches 8 bases. Germline CDR1 reads SGHAT; CDR2 reads FQNNGV. The junction had 20 bases not matched to a gene; V was cut back by 5 bases and J by 8 bases. The CDR3 contains 18 residues. CDR3 sequence: CASSPNLPSGSRGDEQFF. CDR3 DNA sequence: TGTGCCAGCAGCCCCAACCTGCCAAGCGGGAGCCGGGGGGATGAGCAGTTCTTC.

This clone was counted between two and nine times. The chain uses TRBV19 and TRBJ1-4, with D tentatively TRBD1 (5 bases). This CDR3 region has 15 residues. With 7 bases removed from V and 4 bases from J, the gap between germline ends came to 16 bases. Per germline, CDR1 LNHDA and CDR2 SQIVND (reference sequence). This chain's CDR3 is CASTGRWGDNEKLFF. CDR3 coding DNA: TGTGCCAGTACCGGACGGTGGGGCGATAATGAAAAACTGTTTTTT.

J is TRBJ1-1 and V is TRBV7-9, with 7 bases fitting TRBD1. This CDR3 region has 12 residues. V lost 1 base, J lost 9 bases, and 2 bases stayed unmatched. Germline values: CDR1 SEHNR, CDR2 FQNEAQ (reference sequence). CDR3 loop: CASSLVDRQAFF. The CDR3 DNA sequence: TGTGCCAGCAGCTTAGTGGACAGGCAAGCTTTCTTT. Full variable domain (remainder filled in from reference TRBV7-9 and TRBJ1-1): DTGVSQNPRHKITKRGQNVTFRCDPISEHNRLYWYRQTLGQGPEFLTYFQNEAQLEKSRLLSDRFSAERPKGSFSTLEIQRTEQGDSAMYLCASSLVDRQAFFGQGTRLTVV.

The chain employs TRBV9 and TRBJ2-7; TRBD1 is a possible D gene (5 bases). The CDR3 covers 14 residues. Trimming shortened V by 3 bases and J by 0 bases, and 10 bases separated the two germline ends. Per germline, CDR1 SGDLS and CDR2 YYNGEE. The CDR3 DNA reads TGTGCCAGCAGCGCAACAGGAGCCTCCTACGAGCAGTACTTC. Encoded protein: CASSATGASYEQYF.